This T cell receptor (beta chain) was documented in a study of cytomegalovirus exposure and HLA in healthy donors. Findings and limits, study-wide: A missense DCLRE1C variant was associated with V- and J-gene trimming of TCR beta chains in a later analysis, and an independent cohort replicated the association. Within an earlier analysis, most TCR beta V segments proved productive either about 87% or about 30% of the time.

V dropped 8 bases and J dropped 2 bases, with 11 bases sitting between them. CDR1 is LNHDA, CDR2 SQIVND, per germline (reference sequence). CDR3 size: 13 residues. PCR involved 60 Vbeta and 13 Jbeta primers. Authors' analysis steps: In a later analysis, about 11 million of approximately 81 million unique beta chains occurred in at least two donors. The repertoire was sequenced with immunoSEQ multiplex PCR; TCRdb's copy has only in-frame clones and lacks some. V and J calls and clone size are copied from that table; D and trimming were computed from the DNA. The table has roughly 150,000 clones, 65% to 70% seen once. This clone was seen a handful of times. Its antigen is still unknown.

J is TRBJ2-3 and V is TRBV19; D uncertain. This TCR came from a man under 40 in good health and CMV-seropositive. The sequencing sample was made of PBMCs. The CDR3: CASEASHTDTQYF. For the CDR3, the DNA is TGTGCCAGTGAAGCGAGCCACACAGATACGCAGTATTTT.